The 7 T cell receptor beta chains below come from one sample, sequenced in a study of T-cell memory formation after mild COVID-19. TCRdb re-analysed the 5' RACE reads in MiXCR, keeping a single row per CDR3 protein. The data contain tens of thousands of distinct CDR3 sequences, more than 9% of them seen just once; the ten biggest clones take up about 10%. Material: PBMCs or a T cell subset sorted from them (not recorded which). These receptors all stem from an adult woman who had mild COVID-19 (a few samples of this study predate the infection). Cell type and time point are not known.

The V call is TRBV9, the J call TRBJ1-2; D might be TRBD1 (6 bases). V lost 6 bases and J lost 1, with 13 bases in between. The CDR3 sequence is 14 residues long. Germline CDR1 and CDR2: SGDLS and YYNGEE. CDR3 protein: CASKLQGDNYGYTF. CDR3 in DNA: TGTGCCAGCAAGTTACAGGGTGATAACTATGGCTACACCTTC.

This clonotype was recorded a few times. This chain joins TRBV29-1 and TRBJ1-3; a weak D match, TRBD1 (6 bases). This CDR3 is 15 amino acids long. CDR1 and CDR2 (germline): SQVTM, ANQGSEA. V dropped 2 bases and J dropped 4 bases, with 15 bases sitting between them. In DNA, the CDR3 is TGCAGCGTTGAAAGTCCGGGGGCGAAAGGAAACACCATATATTTT. Encoded protein: CSVESPGAKGNTIYF.

This clonotype was seen repeatedly, ten times or more. The chain links TRBV12-3 or TRBV12-4 to TRBJ2-2, with D hard to call. CDR3 length: 13 amino acids. V was clipped by 1 base and J by 6 bases, with 6 bases between them. CDR3 coding DNA: TGTGCCAGCAGTTTAGGGGGATCCGGGGAGCTGTTTTTT. Protein: CASSLGGSGELFF.

This clonotype was detected a few times. The CDR3 DNA sequence: TGCAGTGCTAGAGATCCGGGGGCCGGGGGGGATCTTTACGAGCAGTACTTC. Its translation: CSARDPGAGGDLYEQYF. The chain has TRBV20-1 and TRBJ2-7; TRBD2 matches at 8 bases. The junction had 14 bases not matched to a gene; V was cut back by 0 bases and J by 4 bases. Germline V lookup: CDR1 DFQATT, CDR2 SNEGSKA (reference sequence). The CDR3 runs to 17 residues.

V gene TRBV3-1 combines with J gene TRBJ2-3; 7 bases agree with TRBD2. This CDR3 has 16 amino acids. Germline V gives CDR1 LGHDT, CDR2 YNNKEL (reference sequence). V dropped 1 base and J dropped 1; count of bases not matched to a gene: 5. The CDR3 spells CASSQVAGSRTDTQYF. CDR3 nucleotides: TGTGCCAGCAGCCAAGTAGCGGGTTCCCGCACAGATACGCAGTATTTT.

This clonotype showed up many times. The CDR3 loop reads CATSDPRGRAGDTDTQYF. In DNA, the CDR3 is TGTGCCACCAGTGACCCTCGTGGGAGAGCGGGAGATACAGATACGCAGTATTTT. The chain links TRBV24-1 to TRBJ2-3, with 8 bases lining up with TRBD2. CDR3 size: 18 residues. The V segment lost 4 bases and the J segment 3 bases; nucleotides outside the gene matches: 14. Germline V lookup: CDR1 KGHDR, CDR2 SFDVKD.

There are many counts of this clonotype. The chain couples TRBV15 to TRBJ2-1; 9 bases are a match to TRBD2. This CDR3 has 16 residues. The J segment lost 7 bases and the V segment lost 0 bases, leaving 7 bases of the junction unmatched. Germline CDR1 reads LNHNV; CDR2 reads YYDKDF (reference sequence). CDR3 sequence (DNA): TGTGCCACCAGCAGAGAGCGGGAGGGCCTCCATAATGAGCAGTTCTTC. Residues: CATSREREGLHNEQFF.